This TCR beta chain was recorded in a study of cytomegalovirus exposure and HLA in healthy donors. PCR was performed using 60 Vbeta and 13 Jbeta primers. Libraries were prepared by immunoSEQ multiplex PCR; TCRdb keeps only in-frame clonotypes and omits some of them. The table records about 120,000 clones, 65% to 80% of them present only once. Between the trimmed V and J ends, which lost 6 bases and 1 base, there was a span of 9 bases. Germline V lookup: CDR1 MDHEN, CDR2 SYDVKM. The CDR3 totals 13 residues. The specimen sequenced was PBMCs. The rearrangement uses TRBV28 and TRBJ1-1; D possibly corresponds to TRBD1 (5 bases). The sequence came from a man aged 30 to 39 in good health and CMV-seronegative. The CDR3 protein is CASRLGGNTEAFF. The DNA of the CDR3 is TGTGCCAGCAGACTGGGGGGGAACACTGAAGCTTTCTTT.